This TCR beta chain was found in a study of T cell changes during pregnancy in multiple sclerosis. Germline CDR1 reads MGHRA; CDR2 reads YSYEKL. The CDR3 has 17 residues. The trim removed 0 bases at V and 2 bases at J, leaving 7 bases unmatched. Sequenced by immunoSEQ multiplex PCR; TCRdb stores in-frame clones only, minus some. The sample has approximately 30,000 clones; about 92% are singletons. The receptor was isolated from a female donor with multiple sclerosis, enrolled in a pregnancy study. The source material was CD8+ T cells from peripheral blood mononuclear cells, sampled in the first trimester of pregnancy. The chain employs TRBV4-1 and TRBJ2-3; 8 nucleotides line up with TRBD2. DNA for the CDR3: TGCGCCAGCAGCCAAGAGCTGGCGGGAGGCCCCACAGATACGCAGTATTTT. It codes for CASSQELAGGPTDTQYF.